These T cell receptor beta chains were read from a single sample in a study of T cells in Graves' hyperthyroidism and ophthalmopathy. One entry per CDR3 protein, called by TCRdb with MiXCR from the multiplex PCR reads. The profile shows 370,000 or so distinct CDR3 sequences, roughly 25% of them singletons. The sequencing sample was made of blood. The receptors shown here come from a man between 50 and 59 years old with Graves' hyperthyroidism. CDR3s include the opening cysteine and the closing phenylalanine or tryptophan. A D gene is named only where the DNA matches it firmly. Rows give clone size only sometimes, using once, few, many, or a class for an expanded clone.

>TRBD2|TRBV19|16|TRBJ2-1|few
TGTGCCAGTAGTTGGAGGACTAGCGGGTTCTACAATGAGCAGTTCTTC
CASSWRTSGFYNEQFF
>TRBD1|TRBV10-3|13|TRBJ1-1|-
TGTGCCGCCCAAGGACAGGGGGCTAGTGAAGCTTTCTTT
CAAQGQGASEAFF
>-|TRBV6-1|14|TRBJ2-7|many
TGTGCCAGCAGTTTAACGTCCTTCTCCTACGAGCAGTACTTC
CASSLTSFSYEQYF
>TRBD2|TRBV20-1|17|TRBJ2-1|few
TGCAGTGCTACATTAATTGGGGCCGGGACTAGCAACAATGAGCAGTTCTTC
CSATLIGAGTSNNEQFF
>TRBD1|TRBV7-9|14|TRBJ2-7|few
TGTGCCAGCAGCTTAGGGGACAGACCCTACGAGCAGTACTTC
CASSLGDRPYEQYF
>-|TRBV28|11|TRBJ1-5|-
TGTGCCAGCGGTTTTAAGGGCCCCCAGCATTTT
CASGFKGPQHF
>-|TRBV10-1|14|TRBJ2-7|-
TGCGCCAGCAGTGACAGTGTCAGGAGCTACGAGCAGTACTTC
CASSDSVRSYEQYF
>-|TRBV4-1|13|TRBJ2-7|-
TGCGCCAGCAGCCAGCAGGGCATCTACGAGCAGTACTTC
CASSQQGIYEQYF
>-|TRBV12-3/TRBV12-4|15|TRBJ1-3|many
TGTGCCAGCAGCCCGGCTGGCCACTCTGGAAACACCATATATTTT
CASSPAGHSGNTIYF
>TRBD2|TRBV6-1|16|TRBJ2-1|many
TGTGCCAGTCAAGAGCGGGGGGGTAGCTCCTACAATGAGCAGTTCTTC
CASQERGGSSYNEQFF
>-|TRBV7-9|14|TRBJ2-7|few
TGTGCCAGCAGCTGGCGACTAGGGCACTACGAGCAGTACTTC
CASSWRLGHYEQYF
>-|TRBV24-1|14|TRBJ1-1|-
TGTGCCACCAGGAAGATAACAGTGAACACTGAAGCTTTCTTT
CATRKITVNTEAFF
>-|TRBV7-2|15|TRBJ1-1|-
TGTGCCAGCAGCTTACAGGCAGCCATGAACACTGAAGCTTCCTTT
CASSLQAAMNTEASF
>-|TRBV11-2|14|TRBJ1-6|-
TGTGCCAGCAGCTTGGGGGCCATGGGTTCACCCCTCCACTTT
CASSLGAMGSPLHF
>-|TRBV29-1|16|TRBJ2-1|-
TGCAGCGTTGGTGGAGTTCTTCCAAGGGTTTACAATGAGCAGTTCTTC
CSVGGVLPRVYNEQFF
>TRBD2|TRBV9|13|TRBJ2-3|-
TGTGCCAGCAGCGGAGCGGGATCAGATACGCAGTATTTT
CASSGAGSDTQYF
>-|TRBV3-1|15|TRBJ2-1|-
TGTGCCAGCAGCAGGGGTCCGGCCTCCTACAATGAGCAGTTCTTC
CASSRGPASYNEQFF
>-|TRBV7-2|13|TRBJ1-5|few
TGTGCCAGCAGCGCGCAGGGTAGCCAGCCCCAGCATTTT
CASSAQGSQPQHF
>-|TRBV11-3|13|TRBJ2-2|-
TGCGCCAGCAGCTTCGGGTCGCCCGGGGAGCTGTTTTTT
CASSFGSPGELFF
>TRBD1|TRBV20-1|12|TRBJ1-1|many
TGCAGTGCTAATGACAGGGACACTGAAGCTTTCTTT
CSANDRDTEAFF
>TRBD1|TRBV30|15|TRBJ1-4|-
TGTGCCTGGAGTGGTTCCGGGACAGGGTTTGAAAAACTGTTTTTT
CAWSGSGTGFEKLFF
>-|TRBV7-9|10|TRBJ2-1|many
TGTGCCAGCAGCTTAGATGAGCAGTTCTTC
CASSLDEQFF
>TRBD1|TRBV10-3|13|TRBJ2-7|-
TGTGCCATCGGGACAGGGGTCACCTACGAGCAGTACTTC
CAIGTGVTYEQYF
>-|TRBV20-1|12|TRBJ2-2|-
TGCAGTGCCAAGGCGGAGAACGGGGAGCTGTTTTTT
CSAKAENGELFF
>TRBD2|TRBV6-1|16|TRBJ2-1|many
TGTGCCAGCAGTGAACTCCCTAGCGGCCCCAGATGTGAGCAGTTCTTC
CASSELPSGPRCEQFF
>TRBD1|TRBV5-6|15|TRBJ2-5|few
TGTGCCAGCACCAGGAGTGACAGGGGGGGAGAGACCCAGTACTTC
CASTRSDRGGETQYF
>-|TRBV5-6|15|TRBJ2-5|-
TGTGCCAGCAGCGCCCCGGGACTCCTCCAAGAGACCCAGTACTTC
CASSAPGLLQETQYF
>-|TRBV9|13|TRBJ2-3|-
TGTGCCAGCAGCGTTTTGAGCACAGATACGCAGTATTTT
CASSVLSTDTQYF
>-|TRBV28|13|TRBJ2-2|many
TGTGCCAGCAGGGCTAGGGAGGACGGGGAGCTGTTTTTT
CASRAREDGELFF
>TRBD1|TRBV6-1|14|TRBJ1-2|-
TGTGCCAGCAGTGGGGGACAGGGGCGCTATGGCTACACCTTC
CASSGGQGRYGYTF
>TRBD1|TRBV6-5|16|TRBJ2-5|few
TGTGCCAGCAGTTACCCCAGACAGGGACCTCAAGAGACCCAGTACTTC
CASSYPRQGPQETQYF
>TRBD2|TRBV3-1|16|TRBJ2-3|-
TGTGCCAGCTCGGGTGACGCAAGCGGGGGGGCCGATACGCAGTATTTT
CASSGDASGGADTQYF
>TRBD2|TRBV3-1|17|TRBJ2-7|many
TGTGCCAGCAGCCAAGAGCGGACTAGCGGGAGTCGAGGCGAGCAGTACTTC
CASSQERTSGSRGEQYF
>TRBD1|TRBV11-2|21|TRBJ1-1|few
TGTGCCAGCAGCTTAGGACAGGGGGTACGAGGGGTTCTAATTGGGAACACTGAAGCTTTCTTT
CASSLGQGVRGVLIGNTEAFF
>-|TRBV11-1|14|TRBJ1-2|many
TGTGCCAGCAGCTATCGGACCGGTGACTATGGCTACACCTTC
CASSYRTGDYGYTF
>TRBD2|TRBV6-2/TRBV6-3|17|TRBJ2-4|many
TGTGCCAGCAGTTCCGGGAGGGCCGGTAGAGCCAAAAACATTCAGTACTTC
CASSSGRAGRAKNIQYF
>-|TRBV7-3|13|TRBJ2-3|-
TGTGCCAGCAGCACCAACTATGGGGATACGCAGTATTTT
CASSTNYGDTQYF
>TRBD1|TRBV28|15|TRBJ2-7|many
TGTGCCAGCAGTTCCCCGGGACAGGGGGGGCTCGAGCAGTACTTC
CASSSPGQGGLEQYF
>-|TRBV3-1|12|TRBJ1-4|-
TGTGCCAGCAGCCAAGGGGAGGGAAAACTGTTTTTT
CASSQGEGKLFF
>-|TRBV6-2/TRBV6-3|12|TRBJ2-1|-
TGTGCCAGCAGTAGGGACGAACAAAAGCAGTTCTTC
CASSRDEQKQFF
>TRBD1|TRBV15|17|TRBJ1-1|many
TGTGCCACCAGCAGACTCGGACAGGCGTCAAGTGGTACTGAAGCTTTCTTT
CATSRLGQASSGTEAFF
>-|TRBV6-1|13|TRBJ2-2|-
TGTGCCAGTTCAACGGGAATTACCGGGGAGCTGTTTTTT
CASSTGITGELFF
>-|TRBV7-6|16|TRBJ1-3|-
TGTGCCAGCAGCTTGGCCAGGTTAAGCTCTGGAAACACCATATATTTT
CASSLARLSSGNTIYF
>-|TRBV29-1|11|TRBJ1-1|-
TGCAGCGTTGACAGATACACTGAAGCTTTCTTT
CSVDRYTEAFF
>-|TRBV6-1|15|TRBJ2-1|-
TGTGCCAGCAGCCCCGCTGACGGTGCCTACAATGAGCAGTTCTTC
CASSPADGAYNEQFF
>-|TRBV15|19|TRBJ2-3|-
TGTGCCACCAGCAGAGATACGAAGGCAACAGGGATCGGCACAGATACGCAGTATTTT
CATSRDTKATGIGTDTQYF
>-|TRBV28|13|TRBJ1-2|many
TGTGCCAGCAGTTCCGACGGGCGCTATGGCTACACCTTC
CASSSDGRYGYTF
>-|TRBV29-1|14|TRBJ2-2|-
TGCAGCGTTGAAGCAGGGATATACACCGGGGAGCTGTTTTTT
CSVEAGIYTGELFF